The T cell receptor beta chain described here comes from a study of regulatory T cells in long-lasting Graves disease. CDR3 length: 13 residues. Germline CDR1 and CDR2: SGDLS and YYNGEE. The V and J ends lost 3 bases and 1 base, in that order; junction bases with no gene match: 0. The authors built TCR beta libraries using iRepertoire HTBI primers and Arm-PCR of CDR3 regions. TCRdb passed the multiplex PCR reads through MiXCR, listing each CDR3 protein once. The top ten hold more than 8% of the sample, which has hundreds of thousands of distinct CDR3 sequences, around 13% seen once. Time point in this sample: newly diagnosed GD, antithyroid drugs for less than 3 months. TCR sequences were obtained from RNA taken from PBMCs. This clonotype was recorded many times. This same sample was also part of a study on T cells in Graves' hyperthyroidism and ophthalmopathy. That work states: In the blood, most expanded thyroid clonotypes above 0.001 appeared as well.

The sequence derives from a woman aged 30 to 39 with Graves disease. Material: peripheral blood mononuclear cells (PBMCs), obtained at new diagnosis, from a patient treated with antithyroid drugs. V is TRBV9 and J is TRBJ1-1; 7 bases are a match to TRBD1. In nucleotides, the CDR3 is TGTGCCAGCAGCGCAGGGGGGAACACTGAAGCTTTCTTT. Translated: CASSAGGNTEAFF. Full variable domain (outside the CDR3, taken from reference TRBV9 and TRBJ1-1): DSGVTQTPKHLITATGQRVTLRCSPRSGDLSVYWYQQSLDQGLQFLIQYYNGEERAKGNILERFSAQQFPDLHSELNLSSLELGDSALYFCASSAGGNTEAFFGQGTRLTVV.